Each of the 25 T cell receptor beta chains below was sequenced from the same sample in a study of shared clonotypes between healthy human individuals. Libraries were prepared by immunoSEQ multiplex PCR; TCRdb keeps only in-frame clonotypes and omits some of them. The top ten clones hold less than 40% of a sample with roughly 660,000 clones, roughly 91% of them seen once. The specimen sequenced was memory CD8+ T cells from PBMCs. The subset here: CD45RO+ cells pooled with CCR7-negative TemRA cells. These receptor sequences come from a man younger than 35 in good health. Some clones in this sample may be carry-over from other donors' samples.

This clone was observed a single time. The J gene is TRBJ2-7, the V gene TRBV25-1, with D perhaps being TRBD1 or TRBD2 (5 bases each). CDR1 is MGHDK, CDR2 SYGVNS, per germline. The CDR3 loop spans 16 amino acids. Deletions cut 3 bases from V and 6 bases from J, with 21 bases between. CDR3 amino acids: CASSEVGGALGTEQYF. CDR3 nucleotide sequence: TGTGCCAGCAGTGAGGTTGGAGGTGCCCTGGGGACCGAGCAGTACTTC.

This clone was seen once. The CDR3 protein is CASSHRSGMSSYNEQFF. CDR3 coding DNA: TGTGCCAGCAGCCACCGTAGCGGGATGAGCTCCTACAATGAGCAGTTCTTC. This chain joins TRBV13 and TRBJ2-1; TRBD2 matches at 8 bases. The CDR3 runs 17 residues. From germline, CDR1 is PRHDT and CDR2 FYEKMQ (reference sequence). Losses at the gene ends were 5 bases for V and 0 bases for J; bases not matched to a gene: 9.

This chain joins TRBV27 and TRBJ2-5; 7 bases map to TRBD2. CDR3 length: 14 amino acids. The germline V gene has CDR1 MNHEY and CDR2 SMNVEV (reference sequence). V lost 2 bases and J lost 5; bases outside the gene matches: 5. DNA of the CDR3: TGTGCCAGCAGTTTAGCGGGAGCGTCCGAGACCCAGTACTTC. Translating it yields CASSLAGASETQYF.

The genes are TRBV7-8 and TRBJ2-7; the match to TRBD2 covers 9 bases. V shed 3 bases and J 6 bases; nucleotides not matched to a gene: 9. Germline lookup yields CDR1 SGHVS and CDR2 FQNEAQ. The CDR3 is made up of 15 amino acids. The CDR3 bases are TGTGCCAGCAGCTTCCTAGCGGGAATTCCTCTCGAGCAGTACTTC. Translated: CASSFLAGIPLEQYF.

The rearrangement links TRBV28 to TRBJ2-5, with D possibly TRBD2 on 6 matching bases. With the DNA end fitting TRBJ2-7 better, the J assignment may be wrong. CDR1 is MDHEN and CDR2 is SYDVKM in the germline V gene. The CDR3 contains 15 residues. CDR3 bases: TGTGCCAGCACCCTTAGCGGCAAGCGTCCCTACGAGCAGTACTTC. Its translation: CASTLSGKRPYEQYF.

The chain has TRBV7-3 and TRBJ2-7, with TRBD2 matching 7 bases. The CDR3 length is 14 residues. J gave up 9 bases and V 2 bases, and 10 bases lay outside the gene matches. The germline V gene has CDR1 SGHTA and CDR2 FQGTGA. CDR3: CASSLLAENAPQYF. The DNA of the CDR3 is TGTGCCAGCAGCTTACTAGCGGAGAACGCGCCGCAGTACTTC.

The chain carries TRBV18 and TRBJ2-3, with 9 bases aligning to TRBD2. Germline CDR1 is KGHSH and CDR2 is LQKENI. J gave up 1 base and V 4 bases, and 3 bases lay outside the gene matches. This CDR3 comprises 15 residues. CDR3 loop: CASSLWTSGTDTQYF. The CDR3 nucleotides are TGTGCCAGCTCACTATGGACTAGCGGCACAGATACGCAGTATTTT.

As for this clone: A read error may be the cause here, since a much bigger clone is one base away. The rearrangement links TRBV27 to TRBJ2-7; D uncertain. This CDR3 spans 11 amino acids. V was shortened by 3 bases and J by 0 bases, with 0 bases between the two germline ends. CDR1 is MNHEY and CDR2 is SMNVEV in the germline V gene (reference sequence). The CDR3: CASSFSYEQYF. CDR3 bases: TGTGCCAGCAGTTTCTCCTACGAGCAGTACTTC.

The rearrangement uses TRBV4-3 and TRBJ2-2; 12 bases line up with TRBD2. This CDR3 contains 19 residues. Per germline, CDR1 LGHNA and CDR2 YSLEER. Trimming cost V 3 bases and J 0 bases; bases outside gene matches: 8. The CDR3 loop reads CASSHGLAGGPANTGELFF. CDR3 bases: TGCGCCAGCAGCCATGGGCTAGCGGGAGGGCCCGCGAACACCGGGGAGCTGTTTTTT.

This chain joins TRBV28 and TRBJ2-5; D remains ambiguous. V lost 4 bases and J 11 bases, leaving 14 bases between the germline ends. CDR1 MDHEN and CDR2 SYDVKM come from the germline V gene. This CDR3 spans 12 amino acids. The CDR3 bases are TGTGCCAGCAGTTCGGGCTTCTTGGAGCAGTACTTC. This translates into CASSSGFLEQYF.

The chain has TRBV19 and TRBJ2-7, with 14 bases aligning to TRBD2. This CDR3 comprises 16 residues. Per germline, CDR1 LNHDA and CDR2 SQIVND (reference sequence). J was trimmed by 3 bases and V by 8 bases; bases with no gene match: 9. CDR3 in DNA: TGTGCCAGTTCCCTCGGACTAGCGGGAGGCCGCTACGAGCAGTACTTC. As protein: CASSLGLAGGRYEQYF.

In DNA form, the CDR3 reads TGTGCCAGCCGAACTGGGGCCAACGTCCTGACTTTC. Its translation: CASRTGANVLTF. This chain connects TRBV25-1 to TRBJ2-6; unclear D gene. CDR1 is MGHDK, CDR2 SYGVNS, per germline. The CDR3 is 12 amino acids. Trimming pared 8 bases from V and 2 bases from J, leaving 4 bases between.

This chain links TRBV16 with TRBJ1-2; D unresolved. The CDR3 length is 14 residues. Trimming shortened V by 0 bases and J by 2 bases, and 7 bases separated the two germline ends. The V gene's germline CDR1 is KGHSY and CDR2 FQNENV. This chain's CDR3 is CASSQSFQNYGYTF. In DNA form, the CDR3 reads TGTGCCAGCAGCCAATCGTTCCAGAACTATGGCTACACCTTC.

This clone was recorded only once. The V call is TRBV11-2, the J call TRBJ2-1; TRBD1 or TRBD2 may be the D gene (5 bases each). Germline CDR1 reads SGHAT; CDR2 reads FQNNGV. The CDR3 contains 18 residues. V was trimmed by 10 bases and J by 9 bases, leaving 34 bases between them. CDR3: CAKEGPRRAPGRISEQFF. CDR3 DNA sequence: TGTGCCAAAGAGGGACCAAGAAGGGCACCCGGACGGATCAGTGAGCAGTTCTTC.

A remark on this clone: Other DNA sequences in the same sample also yield this CDR3. This chain joins TRBV27 and TRBJ2-7; TRBD2 is a possible D gene (6 bases). CDR1 is MNHEY, CDR2 SMNVEV, per germline (reference sequence). Trimming removed 4 bases at V and 1 base at J, with 8 bases between. The CDR3 spans 13 residues. The CDR3: CASSYGTSYEQYF. CDR3 in DNA: TGTGCCAGCAGTTACGGGACTTCCTACGAGCAGTACTTC.

The chain recombines TRBV7-6 with TRBJ2-3; tentatively, D is TRBD2 (5 bases). Germline-derived CDR1 and CDR2 are SGHVS and FNYEAQ. CDR3 length equals 15 residues. Trimming removed 5 bases at V and 2 bases at J, with 14 bases between. The CDR3 sequence is CASSLPGSATDTQYF. The CDR3 coding sequence is TGTGCCAGCAGCCTCCCGGGAAGTGCCACAGATACGCAGTATTTT.

This rearrangement joins TRBV7-9 to TRBJ2-7; D not resolved. Germline V gene sequence: CDR1 SEHNR, CDR2 FQNEAQ (reference sequence). Trimming stripped 5 bases from V and 5 bases from J, with 16 bases between. This CDR3 is built from 14 residues. The CDR3 loop reads CASSPETISHEQYF. In nucleotides, the CDR3 is TGTGCCAGCAGCCCAGAGACAATATCCCACGAGCAGTACTTC.

The chain has TRBV4-1 and TRBJ2-4, with D unclear. This CDR3 region has 15 residues. V gave up 0 bases and J gave up 0 bases, with 6 bases separating them. Germline CDR1 is MGHRA and CDR2 is YSYEKL. The CDR3 region is CASSQEELAKNIQYF. The CDR3 DNA sequence: TGCGCCAGCAGCCAAGAGGAGTTAGCCAAAAACATTCAGTACTTC.

This CDR3 reads CASSGRQGPNYGYTF. The CDR3 region has the DNA TGTGCCAGCAGCGGAAGACAGGGTCCTAACTATGGCTACACCTTC. The V call is TRBV9, the J call TRBJ1-2; 7 nucleotides agree with TRBD1. The CDR3 totals 15 residues. Per germline, CDR1 SGDLS and CDR2 YYNGEE. The V and J ends lost 3 bases and 0 bases, in that order; junction bases with no gene match: 5.

The count of this clone is one. The V call is TRBV23-1, the J call TRBJ1-1; D not certain. TRBV23-1 is reported as an ORF; its role is uncertain. The V and J ends lost 0 bases and 11 bases respectively, with 13 bases between them. The CDR3 is made up of 13 amino acids. Here the CDR3 reads CASSQSLGFGAFF. The DNA of the CDR3 is TGCGCCAGCAGTCAATCTCTGGGTTTCGGGGCTTTCTTT.

The sample holds a few counts of this clone. The chain has TRBV6-1 and TRBJ1-1; maybe TRBD1 (5 bases). CDR3 length: 16 residues. Looked up from germline, CDR1 is MNHNS and CDR2 is SASEGT. Trimming pared 3 bases from V and 0 bases from J, leaving 14 bases between. CDR3 coding DNA: TGTGCCAGCAGTGACACCTTCAGGGAAATGAACACTGAAGCTTTCTTT. Residues: CASSDTFREMNTEAFF.

V and J are TRBV4-1 and TRBJ2-7, with 10 nucleotides matching TRBD2. The CDR3 is made up of 15 amino acids. The trim removed 1 base at V and 6 bases at J, leaving 6 bases unmatched. In germline, CDR1 is MGHRA, CDR2 YSYEKL. CDR3 nucleotide sequence: TGCGCCAGCAGCCAAGGATGGTCTAGCGGGAGCGAGCAGTACTTC. This codes for CASSQGWSSGSEQYF.

The sample holds one count of this clone. Written as DNA, the CDR3 is TGTGCCAGCAGCCCTGTGGGTTCCCGCACTGAAGCTTTCTTT. Encoded protein: CASSPVGSRTEAFF. The V call is TRBV27, the J call TRBJ1-1, with D unresolved. Germline CDR1 reads MNHEY; CDR2 reads SMNVEV (reference sequence). Trimming pared 6 bases from V and 4 bases from J, leaving 15 bases between. This CDR3 comprises 14 residues.

V usage is TRBV5-1 and J usage is TRBJ2-7, with no clear D. The CDR3 loop spans 14 amino acids. The V and J ends lost 2 bases and 5 bases respectively, with 14 bases between them. Germline assignment: CDR1 SGHRS and CDR2 YFSETQ. The CDR3 here is CASSLRTLLDEQYF. CDR3 nucleotides: TGCGCCAGCAGCTTACGGACCCTCCTGGACGAGCAGTACTTC.

This clone has only one observation. This chain links TRBV9 with TRBJ2-6; D possibly matches TRBD1 or TRBD2 (5 bases each). Germline V gives CDR1 SGDLS, CDR2 YYNGEE. The V and J ends lost 3 bases and 4 bases respectively, with 14 bases between them. This CDR3 spans 16 amino acids. The CDR3 reads CASSARELWGANVLTF. In nucleotides, the CDR3 is TGTGCCAGCAGCGCCAGGGAGCTCTGGGGGGCCAACGTCCTGACTTTC.